The 9 T cell receptor beta chains below come from one sample, sequenced in a study of regulatory T cells in long-lasting Graves disease. Sequencing libraries for TCR beta were prepared with iRepertoire HTBI primers and Arm-PCR of CDR3 regions. TCRdb independently ran MiXCR on the multiplex PCR reads; one entry per CDR3 protein. The sample carries about 500,000 distinct CDR3 sequences, 15% to 20% recorded once. Time point reported: newly diagnosed GD, antithyroid drugs for less than 3 months. From RNA extracted from PBMCs, the TCR library was made. The same data also went into a second study, on T cells in Graves' hyperthyroidism and ophthalmopathy.

The sample was peripheral blood mononuclear cells (PBMCs), taken at new diagnosis, from a patient treated with antithyroid drugs. The receptors were gathered from a man between 40 and 49 years old with Graves disease.

The genes are TRBV12-3 or TRBV12-4 and TRBJ1-5; no firm D call. This CDR3 has 14 amino acids. V lost 3 bases, J lost 3 bases, and 9 bases lay in between. The CDR3 is CASSFDQDNQPQHF. CDR3 DNA: TGTGCCAGCAGTTTTGACCAGGACAATCAGCCCCAGCATTTT.

This clonotype was detected only a few times. The chain has TRBV7-9 and TRBJ2-1; D is ambiguous. The length of the CDR3 is 13 residues. Trimming took off 5 bases at V and 4 bases at J, with 9 bases between the two ends. The germline gives CDR1 SEHNR, CDR2 FQNEAQ (reference sequence). CDR3 DNA sequence: TGTGCCAGCAGCCCCGAGCCATACAATGAGCAGTTCTTC. It translates to CASSPEPYNEQFF.

J is TRBJ2-7 and V is TRBV10-3; D is uncertain. Germline values: CDR1 ENHRY, CDR2 SYGVKD. Between the trimmed V and J ends, which lost 4 bases and 2 bases, there was a span of 12 bases. The CDR3 is made up of 14 amino acids. Here the CDR3 DNA reads TGTGCCATCAGTGTCCAACGGCCACCCTACGAGCAGTACTTC. This codes for CAISVQRPPYEQYF.

This clonotype was counted many times. The gene calls are TRBV12-3 or TRBV12-4 and TRBJ2-1; possibly TRBD1 for D (5 bases). This CDR3 contains 11 residues. The V end was cut by 6 bases, the J end by 13 bases, with 13 bases between. This chain's CDR3 is CASSLRQRQFF. In DNA, the CDR3 is TGTGCCAGCAGCCTTCGACAGCGACAGTTCTTC.

This clonotype has at least ten counts. The rearrangement joins TRBV7-8 to TRBJ2-3; 8 nucleotides line up with TRBD2. After removal of 5 bases from V and 1 base from J, the junction contained 11 bases not matched to a gene. CDR1 is SGHVS, CDR2 FQNEAQ, per germline. This CDR3 has 17 amino acids. In DNA, the CDR3 is TGTGCCAGCAGCAAGACCACTACGGGAGGGGGCACAGATACGCAGTATTTT. It codes for CASSKTTTGGGTDTQYF.

V is TRBV11-2 and J is TRBJ2-3; D is uncertain. CDR3 length: 16 amino acids. The V gene's germline CDR1 is SGHAT and CDR2 FQNNGV. Trimming stripped 1 base from V and 4 bases from J, with 15 bases between. CDR3 coding DNA: TGTGCCAGCAGCTTAGGCTGGAGAGTGCAGGCAGATACGCAGTATTTT. It is translated as CASSLGWRVQADTQYF.

This clonotype was detected many times. The chain links TRBV28 to TRBJ2-1, with D unclear. V lost 2 bases to trimming and J lost 4 bases, with 12 bases between them. This CDR3 spans 15 amino acids. Germline-derived CDR1 and CDR2 are MDHEN and SYDVKM. The chain's CDR3 is CASSLRVGWYNEQFF. In DNA form, the CDR3 reads TGTGCCAGCAGTTTACGGGTAGGATGGTACAATGAGCAGTTCTTC.

This clonotype was seen ten or more times. The chain's CDR3 is CASSPTGDGYTF. CDR3 DNA sequence: TGTGCCAGCTCACCTACAGGAGACGGCTACACCTTC. V is TRBV18 and J is TRBJ1-2; a weak D match, TRBD1 (5 bases). Germline assignment: CDR1 KGHSH and CDR2 LQKENI. This CDR3 is built from 12 residues. Deletions cut 3 bases from V and 8 bases from J, with 10 bases between.

The V and J genes are TRBV12-3 or TRBV12-4 and TRBJ2-5, with 8 bases fitting TRBD2. Unmatched junction bases numbered 5, after V lost 5 bases and J lost 0 bases. There are 15 residues in the CDR3. CDR3: CASSRPGLDQETQYF. CDR3 DNA sequence: TGTGCCAGCAGTCGCCCGGGACTAGACCAAGAGACCCAGTACTTC.